Given below is one TCR beta chain in context. Data came from immunoSEQ multiplex PCR; TCRdb stores just in-frame clones and leaves some out. This table holds about 390,000 clones, about 83% found once. Participants had their cohort set by participant-reported clinical history. This sample was taken from a study of blood T cell repertoires in COVID-19. This TCR was sampled from a woman in her 50s who had recovered from COVID-19. Sequencing used PBMCs or T cells enriched from blood (not recorded which).

The CDR3 sequence is CASMAGGYASGANVLTF. DNA of the CDR3: TGTGCCAGCATGGCAGGGGGTTACGCCTCTGGGGCCAACGTCCTGACTTTC. The chain employs TRBV19 and TRBJ2-6; TRBD1 matches 7 bases. This CDR3 is 17 amino acids long. Losses at the gene ends were 9 bases for V and 0 bases for J; bases not matched to a gene: 11. Germline CDR1 and CDR2: LNHDA and SQIVND (reference sequence).